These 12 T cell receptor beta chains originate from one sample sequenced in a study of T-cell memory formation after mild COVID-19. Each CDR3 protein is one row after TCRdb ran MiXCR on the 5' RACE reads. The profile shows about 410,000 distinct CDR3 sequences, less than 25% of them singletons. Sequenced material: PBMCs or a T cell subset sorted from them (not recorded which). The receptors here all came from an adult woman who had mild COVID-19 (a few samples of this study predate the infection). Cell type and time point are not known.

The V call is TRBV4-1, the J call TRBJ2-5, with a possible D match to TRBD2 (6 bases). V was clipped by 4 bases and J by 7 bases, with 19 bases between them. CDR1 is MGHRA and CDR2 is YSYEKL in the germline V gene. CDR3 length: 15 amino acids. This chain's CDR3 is CASSPLGRQGATQYF. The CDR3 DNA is TGCGCCAGCAGCCCGTTAGGGAGGCAGGGAGCGACCCAGTACTTC.

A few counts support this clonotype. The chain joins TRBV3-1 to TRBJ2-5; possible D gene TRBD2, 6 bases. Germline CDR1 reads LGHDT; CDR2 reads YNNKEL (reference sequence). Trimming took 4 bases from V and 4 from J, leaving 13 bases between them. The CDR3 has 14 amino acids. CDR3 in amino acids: CASSPRLVRETQYF. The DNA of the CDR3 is TGTGCCAGCAGCCCGCGACTAGTACGAGAGACCCAGTACTTC.

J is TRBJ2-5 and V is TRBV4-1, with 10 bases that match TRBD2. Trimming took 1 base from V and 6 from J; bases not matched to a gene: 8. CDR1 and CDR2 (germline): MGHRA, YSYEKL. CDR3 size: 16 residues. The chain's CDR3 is CASSQVDSGGLKTQYF. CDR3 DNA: TGCGCCAGCAGCCAAGTGGATAGCGGGGGGCTAAAGACCCAGTACTTC.

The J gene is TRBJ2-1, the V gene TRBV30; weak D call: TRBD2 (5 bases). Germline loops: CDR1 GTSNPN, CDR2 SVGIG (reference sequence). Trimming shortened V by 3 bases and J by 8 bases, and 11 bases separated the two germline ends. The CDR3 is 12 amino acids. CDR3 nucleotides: TGTGCCTGGAGAGCCGCGGGCGATGAGCAGTTCTTC. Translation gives CAWRAAGDEQFF. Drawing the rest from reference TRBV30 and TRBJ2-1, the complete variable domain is SQTIHQWPATLVQPVGSPLSLECTVEGTSNPNLYWYRQAAGRGLQLLFYSVGIGQISSEVPQNLSASRPQDRQFILSSKKLLLSDSGFYLCAWRAAGDEQFFGPGTRLTVL.

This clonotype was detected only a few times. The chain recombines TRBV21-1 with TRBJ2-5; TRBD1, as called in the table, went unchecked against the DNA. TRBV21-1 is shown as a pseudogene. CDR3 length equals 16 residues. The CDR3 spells CASRDRQTPYQETQYF. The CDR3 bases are TGTGCCAGCAGAGACCGACAGACCCCGTACCAAGAGACCCAGTACTTC.

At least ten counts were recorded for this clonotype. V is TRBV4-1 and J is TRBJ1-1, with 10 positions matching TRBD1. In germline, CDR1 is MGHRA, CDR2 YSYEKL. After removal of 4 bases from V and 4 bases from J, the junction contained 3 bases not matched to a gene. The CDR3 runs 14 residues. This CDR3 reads CASSPRTGGTEAFF. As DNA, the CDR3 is TGCGCCAGCAGCCCCCGGACAGGGGGCACTGAAGCTTTCTTT.

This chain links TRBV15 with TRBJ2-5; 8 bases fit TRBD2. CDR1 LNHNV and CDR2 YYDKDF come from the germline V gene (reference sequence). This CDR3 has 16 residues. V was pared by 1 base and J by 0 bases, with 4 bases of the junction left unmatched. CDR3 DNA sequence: TGTGCCACCAGCAGAGCCAGCGGGGGATACCAAGAGACCCAGTACTTC. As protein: CATSRASGGYQETQYF.

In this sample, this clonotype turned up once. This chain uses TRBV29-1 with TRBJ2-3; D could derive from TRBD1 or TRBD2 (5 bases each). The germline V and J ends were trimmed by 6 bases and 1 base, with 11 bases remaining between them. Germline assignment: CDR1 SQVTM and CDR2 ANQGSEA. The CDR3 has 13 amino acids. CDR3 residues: CSVRLGGTDTQYF. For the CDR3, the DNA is TGCAGCGTCAGACTGGGGGGCACAGATACGCAGTATTTT.

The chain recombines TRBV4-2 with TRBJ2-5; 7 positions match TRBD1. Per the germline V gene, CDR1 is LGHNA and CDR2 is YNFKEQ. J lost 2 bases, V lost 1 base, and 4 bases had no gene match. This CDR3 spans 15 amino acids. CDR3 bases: TGTGCCAGCAGCCAAGCTCAGGGACAGCAAGAGACCCAGTACTTC. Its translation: CASSQAQGQQETQYF.

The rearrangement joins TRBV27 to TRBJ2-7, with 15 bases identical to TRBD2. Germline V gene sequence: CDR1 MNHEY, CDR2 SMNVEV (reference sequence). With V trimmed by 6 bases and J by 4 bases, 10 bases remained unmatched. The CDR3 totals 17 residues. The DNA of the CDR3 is TGTGCCAGCAGACAAGACTACGGGACTAGCGGGAGGTACGAGCAGTACTTC. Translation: CASRQDYGTSGRYEQYF.

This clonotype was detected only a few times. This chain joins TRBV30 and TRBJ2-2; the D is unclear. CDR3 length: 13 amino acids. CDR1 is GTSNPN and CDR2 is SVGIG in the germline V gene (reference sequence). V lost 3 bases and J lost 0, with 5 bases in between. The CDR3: CAWRDSNTGELFF. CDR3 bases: TGTGCCTGGAGGGATTCGAACACCGGGGAGCTGTTTTTT.

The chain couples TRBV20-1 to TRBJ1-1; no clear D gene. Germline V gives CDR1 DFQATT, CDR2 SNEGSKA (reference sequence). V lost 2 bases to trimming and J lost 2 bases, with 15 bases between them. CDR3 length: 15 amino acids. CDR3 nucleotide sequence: TGCAGTGCTAGACCGCGGGAGGGCCTCAACACTGAAGCTTTCTTT. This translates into CSARPREGLNTEAFF.